These T cell receptor beta chains were read from a single sample in a study of chemoradiotherapy in HPV16-positive cancers. Sequenced by immunoSEQ multiplex PCR; TCRdb stores in-frame clones only, minus some. Of fewer than 40,000 clones in the sample, around 76% were seen once. The specimen was blood, collected from a patient who underwent chemoradiotherapy. The receptors were sampled from a human donor with HPV-associated anogenital cancer. Each CDR3 is given with its conserved first and last residue. D genes are given only for firm matches. Size is stated for part of the rows, as once, few or many counts, or as a class when the clone is expanded.

TRBV4-1	TRBJ1-5	.	.	TGCGCCAGCAGCCAGGATGAAGGGGCTAGGTCGCCCCAGCATTTT	CASSQDEGARSPQHF
TRBV11-2	TRBJ1-6	.	.	TGTGCCAGCAGCCTTATGTGGGAGGCCAATTCACCCCTCCACTTT	CASSLMWEANSPLHF
TRBV19	TRBJ2-2	TRBD2	.	TGTGCCAGTACCCAAAGCGGGGGGGCCATCACCGGGGAGCTGTTTTTT	CASTQSGGAITGELFF
TRBV7-2	TRBJ2-3	.	few	TGTGCCAGCAGCTTAGGGGAGGAAACGCAGTATTTT	CASSLGEETQYF
TRBV7-2	TRBJ1-1	.	.	TGTGCCAGCAGCTTAGCGGGGATCGGGGCTTTCTTT	CASSLAGIGAFF
TRBV7-8	TRBJ2-7	TRBD1	once	TGTGCCAGCAGCTTAGATGAGACAGGGGTTTCCGAGCAGTACTTC	CASSLDETGVSEQYF
TRBV5-1	TRBJ1-1	TRBD1	.	TGCGCCAGCAGCTTGGGGTTCCGGGACAGGGAAGGGTACACTGAAGCTTTCTTT	CASSLGFRDREGYTEAFF
TRBV7-9	TRBJ2-7	.	few	TGTGCCAGCAGCCCAGGAGGGTCCAACGAGCAGTACTTC	CASSPGGSNEQYF
TRBV5-1	TRBJ1-4	TRBD1	.	TGCGCCAGCAGCTACTTGAGAGGGGGCGAACTGTTTTTT	CASSYLRGGELFF
TRBV7-9	TRBJ1-2	.	.	TGTGCCAGCAGCGTTTACGGTGGCTACACCTTC	CASSVYGGYTF
TRBV7-8	TRBJ2-2	.	.	TGTGCCAGCAGTCTAGGGACGTTCGGGGAGCTGTTTTTT	CASSLGTFGELFF
TRBV9	TRBJ2-4	TRBD2	.	TGTGCCAGCAGCCCACGTCTGACTAGCACAGTAAACATTCAGTACTTC	CASSPRLTSTVNIQYF
TRBV7-9	TRBJ1-1	.	.	TGTGCCAGCAGCCCGAGGGGGGACACTGAAGCTTTCTTT	CASSPRGDTEAFF
TRBV30	TRBJ1-1	.	.	TGTGCCTGGAGTCAGCCGAACACTGAAGCTTTCTTT	CAWSQPNTEAFF
TRBV5-1	TRBJ2-7	.	.	TGCGCCAGCAGCGACGGGACCTACGAGCAGTACTTC	CASSDGTYEQYF
TRBV20-1	TRBJ2-2	.	.	TGCAGTGCCGGCTACACCGGGGAGCTGTTTTTT	CSAGYTGELFF
TRBV2	TRBJ1-5	.	few	TGTGCCAGCAACCCACAGGGTATGAATCAGCCCCAGCATTTT	CASNPQGMNQPQHF
TRBV5-1	TRBJ1-3	.	.	TGCGCCAGCAGCTTGTTGGGGGGTCAGGGAAACACCATATATTTT	CASSLLGGQGNTIYF
TRBV7-9	TRBJ2-3	TRBD1	.	TGTGCCAGCAGCGTGACAGGGAGCACAGATACGCAGTATTTT	CASSVTGSTDTQYF
TRBV7-9	TRBJ1-3	TRBD1	.	TGTGCCAGCAGCTTAGTACAGGGGCCTGGAAACACCATATATTTT	CASSLVQGPGNTIYF
TRBV4-1	TRBJ1-5	TRBD1	medium-sized	TGCGCCAGCAGCCAAGATCGGCAGGGGGACCAGCCCCAGCATTTT	CASSQDRQGDQPQHF
TRBV4-1	TRBJ2-7	.	.	TGCGCCAGCAGCCAAGATAGTAGGGGGGACGAGCAGTACTTC	CASSQDSRGDEQYF
TRBV6-1	TRBJ2-5	.	few	TGTGCCAGCAGTGTGCAAGCAGGGAACCAAGAGACCCAGTACTTC	CASSVQAGNQETQYF
TRBV19	TRBJ1-1	.	.	TGTGCCAGTATAGGTGTTTCGTTCACTGAAGCTTTCTTT	CASIGVSFTEAFF
TRBV5-8	TRBJ1-2	TRBD1	once	TGTGCCAGCAGCTGGAGGACAGGGGGTGGCTATGGCTACACCTTC	CASSWRTGGGYGYTF
TRBV11-2	TRBJ1-2	.	.	.	CASSLSYSGRAVDYGYTF
TRBV9	TRBJ2-5	.	.	TGTGCCAGCAGCGTAGTTTCCGGGGAGACCCAGTACTTC	CASSVVSGETQYF
TRBV7-3	TRBJ2-7	TRBD1	.	TGTGCCAGCAGCTCCATGGACAGGGGGCTTCACGAGCAGTACTTC	CASSSMDRGLHEQYF
TRBV9	TRBJ1-2	.	.	TGTGCCAGCAGCGTAGGGGTGGAAAACTATGGCTACACCTTC	CASSVGVENYGYTF
TRBV12-5	TRBJ1-1	.	few	TGTGCTAGTGGTTCCCAGGTCCCAGCTTTCTTT	CASGSQVPAFF
TRBV9	TRBJ2-4	.	.	TGTGCCAGCAGCGTAGGGGGGGCCGGGAACATTCAGTACTTC	CASSVGGAGNIQYF
TRBV18	TRBJ1-5	.	few	TGTGCCAGCTCACCCGCAAATAGCAATCAGCCCCAGCATTTT	CASSPANSNQPQHF
TRBV5-1	TRBJ1-1	.	.	TGCGCCAGCAGCCCAGGGGAGAACACTGAAGCTTTCTTT	CASSPGENTEAFF
TRBV10-2	TRBJ2-7	TRBD2	.	TGCGCCAGCAGCACTAGCGGGGGATACGAGCAGTACTTC	CASSTSGGYEQYF
TRBV6-5	TRBJ1-5	TRBD1	.	TGTGCCAGCAGTCCGGACAGGGGTCAGCCCCAGCATTTT	CASSPDRGQPQHF
TRBV7-3	TRBJ1-1	.	once	TGTGCCAGCAGCCCCGAAGGGGGCACTGAAGCTTTCTTT	CASSPEGGTEAFF
TRBV4-2	TRBJ2-3	TRBD2	.	TGTGCCAGCAGCCCATTGGTAGGCGGGGGGTACACAGATACGCAGTATTTT	CASSPLVGGGYTDTQYF
TRBV9	TRBJ2-3	TRBD1	.	TGTGCCAGCAGCGTAGACGATGGACAGGGGACAGATACGCAGTATTTT	CASSVDDGQGTDTQYF
TRBV30	TRBJ1-1	.	.	TGTGCCTGGGCCCCGAGGGAGACTGAAGCTTTCTTT	CAWAPRETEAFF
TRBV6-1	TRBJ2-2	.	.	TGTGCCAGCAGTCGGATCGGGGAGCTGTTTTTT	CASSRIGELFF
TRBV2	TRBJ1-4	.	.	TGTGCCAGCAGTGGGCAGGGCAATGAAAAACTGTTTTTT	CASSGQGNEKLFF
TRBV7-9	TRBJ2-3	.	.	TGTGCCAGCAGCCCTAGCACAGATACGCAGTATTTT	CASSPSTDTQYF
TRBV28	TRBJ1-5	.	.	TGTGCCTCCCAGCGAAGGGGCAATCAGCCCCAGCATTTT	CASQRRGNQPQHF
TRBV11-2	TRBJ1-1	.	.	TGTGCCAGCAGCTGGGGTCAGGGTTGGGGCACTGAAGCTTTCTTT	CASSWGQGWGTEAFF
TRBV6-6	TRBJ1-4	.	.	TGTGTCAGGGAGGGGTTTGAAAAACTGTTTTTT	CVREGFEKLFF
TRBV10-3	TRBJ1-2	.	few	TGTGCCATCAGTGAAGGCGGGGGACTTGGCTACACCTTC	CAISEGGGLGYTF
TRBV18	TRBJ2-1	.	.	TGTGCCAGCTCACCACCGGCCAGTAACAATGAGCAGTTCTTC	CASSPPASNNEQFF
TRBV19	TRBJ1-2	.	.	TGTGCCAGTAGTATAGTCCACAGGGCGGCCGGCTATGGCTACACCTTC	CASSIVHRAAGYGYTF
TRBV30	TRBJ2-3	.	.	TGTGCCTGGGCCCCGGGTTATGGCACAGATACGCAGTATTTT	CAWAPGYGTDTQYF